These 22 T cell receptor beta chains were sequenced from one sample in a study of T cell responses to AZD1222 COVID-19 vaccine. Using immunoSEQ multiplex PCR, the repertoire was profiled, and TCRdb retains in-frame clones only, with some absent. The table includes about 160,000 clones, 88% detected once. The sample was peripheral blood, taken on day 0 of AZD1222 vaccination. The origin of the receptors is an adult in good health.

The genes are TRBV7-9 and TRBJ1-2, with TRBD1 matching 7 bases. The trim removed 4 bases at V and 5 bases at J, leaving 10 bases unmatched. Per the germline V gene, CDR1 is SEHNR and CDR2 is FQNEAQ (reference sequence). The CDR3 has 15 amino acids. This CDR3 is CASSSGLGDSYGYTF. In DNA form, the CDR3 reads TGTGCCAGCAGCTCGGGCTTGGGGGACAGTTATGGCTACACCTTC.

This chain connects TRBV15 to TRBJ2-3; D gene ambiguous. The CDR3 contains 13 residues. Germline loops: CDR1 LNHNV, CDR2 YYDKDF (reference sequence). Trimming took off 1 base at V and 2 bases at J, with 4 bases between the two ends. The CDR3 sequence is CATSRAITDTQYF. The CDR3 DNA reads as TGTGCCACCAGCAGAGCTATCACAGATACGCAGTATTTT.

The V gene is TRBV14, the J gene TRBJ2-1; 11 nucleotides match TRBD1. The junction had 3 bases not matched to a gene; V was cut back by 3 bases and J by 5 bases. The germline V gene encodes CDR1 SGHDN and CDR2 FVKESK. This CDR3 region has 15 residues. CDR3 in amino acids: CASSHGQGANNEQFF. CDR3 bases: TGTGCCAGCAGCCACGGACAGGGGGCTAACAATGAGCAGTTCTTC.

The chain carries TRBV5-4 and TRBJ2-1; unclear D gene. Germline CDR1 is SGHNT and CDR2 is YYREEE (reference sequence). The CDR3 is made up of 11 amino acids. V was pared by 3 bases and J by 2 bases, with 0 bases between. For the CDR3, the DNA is TGTGCCAGCAGCTCCTACAATGAGCAGTTCTTC. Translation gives CASSSYNEQFF.

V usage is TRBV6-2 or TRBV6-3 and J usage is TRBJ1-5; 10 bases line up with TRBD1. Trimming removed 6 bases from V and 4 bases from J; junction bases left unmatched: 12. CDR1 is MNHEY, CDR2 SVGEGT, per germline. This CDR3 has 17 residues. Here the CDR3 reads CASSLLDRGLRNQPQHF. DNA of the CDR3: TGTGCCAGCAGCCTACTTGACAGGGGGCTACGGAATCAGCCCCAGCATTTT.

CDR3 sequence (DNA): TGTGCCTGGAGTTCTTGGGGATCCCTAAACACTGAAGCTTTCTTT. Residues: CAWSSWGSLNTEAFF. The V call is TRBV30, the J call TRBJ1-1; no firm D call. The ends were cut back, 2 bases at V and 2 bases at J, with 15 bases in the middle. CDR3 length equals 15 residues. Germline V gene lookup returns CDR1 GTSNPN and CDR2 SVGIG (reference sequence).

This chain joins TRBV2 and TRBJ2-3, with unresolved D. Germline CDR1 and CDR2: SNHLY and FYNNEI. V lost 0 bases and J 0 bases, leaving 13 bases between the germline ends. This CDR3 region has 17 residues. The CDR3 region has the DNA TGTGCCAGCAGTGAAGCGGGGATAAGGTTTAGCACAGATACGCAGTATTTT. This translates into CASSEAGIRFSTDTQYF.

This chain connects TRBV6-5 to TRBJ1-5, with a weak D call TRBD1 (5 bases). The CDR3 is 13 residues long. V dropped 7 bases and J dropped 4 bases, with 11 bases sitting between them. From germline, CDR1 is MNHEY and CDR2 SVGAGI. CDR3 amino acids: CASTARANQPQHF. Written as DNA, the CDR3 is TGTGCCAGCACGGCCAGGGCTAATCAGCCCCAGCATTTT.

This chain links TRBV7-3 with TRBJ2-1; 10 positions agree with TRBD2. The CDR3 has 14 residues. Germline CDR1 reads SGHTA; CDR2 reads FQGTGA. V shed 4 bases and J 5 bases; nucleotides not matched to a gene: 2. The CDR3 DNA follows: TGTGCCAGCAGCTCTGGACTAGCGGACAATGAGCAGTTCTTC. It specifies CASSSGLADNEQFF. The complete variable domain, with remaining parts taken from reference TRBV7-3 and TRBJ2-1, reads GAGVSQTPSNKVTEKGKYVELRCDPISGHTALYWYRQSLGQGPEFLIYFQGTGAADDSGLPNDRFFAVRPEGSVSTLKIQRTERGDSAVYLCASSSGLADNEQFFGPGTRLTVL.

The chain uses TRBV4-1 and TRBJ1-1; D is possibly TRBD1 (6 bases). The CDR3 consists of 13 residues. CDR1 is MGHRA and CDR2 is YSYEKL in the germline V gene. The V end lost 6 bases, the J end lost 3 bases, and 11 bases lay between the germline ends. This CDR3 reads CASRGQTYTEAFF. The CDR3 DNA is TGCGCCAGCAGAGGACAGACGTACACTGAAGCTTTCTTT.

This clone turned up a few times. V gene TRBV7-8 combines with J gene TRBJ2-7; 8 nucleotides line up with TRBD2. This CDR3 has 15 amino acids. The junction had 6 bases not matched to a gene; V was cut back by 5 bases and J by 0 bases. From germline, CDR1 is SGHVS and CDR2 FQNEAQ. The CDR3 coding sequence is TGTGCCAGCAGCCTAAGACTAGCGACCTCCTACGAGCAGTACTTC. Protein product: CASSLRLATSYEQYF.

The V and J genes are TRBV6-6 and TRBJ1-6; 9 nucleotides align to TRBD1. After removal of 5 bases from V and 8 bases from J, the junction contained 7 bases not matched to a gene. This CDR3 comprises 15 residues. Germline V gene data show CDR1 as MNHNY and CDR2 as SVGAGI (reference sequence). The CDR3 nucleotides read TGTGCCAGCAGTCCGGACAGGGGTCTTGATTCACCCCTCCACTTT. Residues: CASSPDRGLDSPLHF.

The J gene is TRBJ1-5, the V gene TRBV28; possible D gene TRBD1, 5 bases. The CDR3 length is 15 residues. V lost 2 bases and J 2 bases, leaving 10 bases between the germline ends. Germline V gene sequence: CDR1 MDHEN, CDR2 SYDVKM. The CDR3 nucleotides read TGTGCCAGCAGTTTAAGGGGCAGGGGCAATCAGCCCCAGCATTTT. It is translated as CASSLRGRGNQPQHF.

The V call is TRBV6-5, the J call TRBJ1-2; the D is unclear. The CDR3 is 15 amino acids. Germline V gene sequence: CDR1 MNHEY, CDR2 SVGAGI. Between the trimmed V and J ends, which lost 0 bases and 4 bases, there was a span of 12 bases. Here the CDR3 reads CASSYSVDAGYGYTF. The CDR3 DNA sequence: TGTGCCAGCAGTTACTCTGTGGACGCCGGCTATGGCTACACCTTC.

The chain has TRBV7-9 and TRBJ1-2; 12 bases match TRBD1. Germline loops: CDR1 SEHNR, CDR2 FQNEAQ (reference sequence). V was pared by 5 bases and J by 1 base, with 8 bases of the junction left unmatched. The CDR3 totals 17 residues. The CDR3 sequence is CASSPGTGGLNNYGYTF. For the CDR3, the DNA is TGTGCCAGCAGCCCCGGGACAGGGGGCTTGAATAACTATGGCTACACCTTC.

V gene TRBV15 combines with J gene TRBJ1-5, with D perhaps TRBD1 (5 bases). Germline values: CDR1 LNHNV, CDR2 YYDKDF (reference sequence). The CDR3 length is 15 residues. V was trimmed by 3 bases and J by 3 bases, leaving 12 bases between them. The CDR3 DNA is TGTGCCACCAGCAGCTCAGAGGGGTTCAATCAGCCCCAGCATTTT. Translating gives CATSSSEGFNQPQHF.

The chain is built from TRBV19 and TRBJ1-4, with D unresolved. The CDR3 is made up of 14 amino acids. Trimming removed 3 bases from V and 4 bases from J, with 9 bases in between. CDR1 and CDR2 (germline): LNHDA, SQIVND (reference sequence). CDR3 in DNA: TGTGCCAGTAGTATGAGGACGGTTAATGAAAAACTGTTTTTT. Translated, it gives CASSMRTVNEKLFF. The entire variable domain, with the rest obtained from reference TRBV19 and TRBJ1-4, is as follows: DGGITQSPKYLFRKEGQNVTLSCEQNLNHDAMYWYRQDPGQGLRLIYYSQIVNDFQKGDIAEGYSVSREKKESFPLTVTSAQKNPTAFYLCASSMRTVNEKLFFGSGTQLSVL.

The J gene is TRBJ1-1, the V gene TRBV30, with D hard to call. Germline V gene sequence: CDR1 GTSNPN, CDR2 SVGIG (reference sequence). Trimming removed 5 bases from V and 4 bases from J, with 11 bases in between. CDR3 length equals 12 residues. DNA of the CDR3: TGTGCCTGGGGTCGCGCCGTCACTGAAGCTTTCTTT. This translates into CAWGRAVTEAFF.

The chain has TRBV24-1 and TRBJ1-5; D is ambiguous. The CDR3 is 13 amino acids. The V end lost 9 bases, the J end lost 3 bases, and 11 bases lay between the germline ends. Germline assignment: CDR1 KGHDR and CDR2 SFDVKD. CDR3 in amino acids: CATPSRVNQPQHF. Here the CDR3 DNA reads TGTGCCACCCCATCGAGAGTCAATCAGCCCCAGCATTTT.

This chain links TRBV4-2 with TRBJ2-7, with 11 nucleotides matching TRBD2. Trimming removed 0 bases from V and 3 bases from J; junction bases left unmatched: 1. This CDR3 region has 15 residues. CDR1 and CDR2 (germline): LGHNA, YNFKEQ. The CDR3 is CASSQETSGGYEQYF. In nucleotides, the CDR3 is TGTGCCAGCAGCCAAGAAACTAGCGGGGGCTACGAGCAGTACTTC.

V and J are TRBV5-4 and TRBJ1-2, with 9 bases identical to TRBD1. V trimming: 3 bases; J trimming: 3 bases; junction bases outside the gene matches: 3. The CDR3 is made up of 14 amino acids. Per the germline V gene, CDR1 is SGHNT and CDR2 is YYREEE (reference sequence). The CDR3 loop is CASSSRTGDYGYTF. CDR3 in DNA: TGTGCCAGCAGCTCAAGGACAGGGGACTATGGCTACACCTTC.

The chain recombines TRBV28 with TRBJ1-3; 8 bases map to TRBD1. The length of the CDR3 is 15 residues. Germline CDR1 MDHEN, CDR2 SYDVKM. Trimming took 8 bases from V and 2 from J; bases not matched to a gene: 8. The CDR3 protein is CASSPDRAPGNTIYF. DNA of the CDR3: TGTGCCAGCTCCCCGGACAGGGCTCCTGGAAACACCATATATTTT. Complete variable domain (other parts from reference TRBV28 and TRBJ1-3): DVKVTQSSRYLVKRTGEKVFLECVQDMDHENMFWYRQDPGLGLRLIYFSYDVKMKEKGDIPEGYSVSREKKERFSLILESASTNQTSMYLCASSPDRAPGNTIYFGEGSWLTVV.